This T cell receptor (beta chain) was sequenced in a study of CD8+CD57+ T cells in acquired aplastic anemia. As for the study in general: Sorted cells (CD4+ and CD8+) yielded DNA amounts that averaged roughly 3.5 ug. The study's findings and limits: Between the patient and control groups, CD8+ Simpson's diversity did not differ significantly. The study identified about 30 CD8+ CDR3 sequences shared by patients and controls.

Genomic DNA constituted the template upon which TCR beta VDJ and CDR3 profiling was performed. A single record per CDR3 protein comes from TCRdb applying MiXCR to the reads. Of 150,000 to 200,000 distinct CDR3 sequences listed, roughly half are singletons. Patients selected for sequencing had displayed CD8+CD57+ cell expansion by flow cytometry. The CDR3 length is 11 residues. Germline V CDR1 and CDR2: KGHDR, SFDVKD. V lost 9 bases and J lost 5, with 9 bases in between. This clonotype was counted between two and nine times. Its target is unknown. The sample taken for sequencing was sorted CD4+, CD8+, or CD8+CD57+ T cells (not recorded which) from PBMCs. This receptor was identified in a human donor with aplastic anemia. The chain has TRBV24-1 and TRBJ2-5; unclear D gene. DNA of the CDR3: TGTGCCACCCAGTATCGGGAGACCCAGTACTTC. Encoded protein: CATQYRETQYF.